What follows is one T cell receptor beta chain and its context. Its cognate antigen is unknown. This sample includes further DNA sequences coding for the same CDR3. This sample stems from a study of CD8+ T cells in alopecia areata. Study at large: Treated patients were given 5 to 10 mg oral tofacitinib twice daily. Percent affected scalp area, the SALT score, rated treated patients' severity. Regarding the study as a whole: Across lesional scalp, and particularly alopecia totalis/universalis, clonality surpassed that of normal scalp.

cDNA serving as the sequencing template came from extracted, reverse transcribed RNA. Sequencing was performed with immunoSEQ multiplex PCR; in TCRdb, only in-frame clones are kept and a portion is missing. The profile covers some 220,000 clones, with about 57% appearing a single time and 1.6% taken by the ten largest. With V trimmed by 3 bases and J by 5 bases, 0 bases remained unmatched. Germline-derived CDR1 and CDR2 are SEHNR and FQNEAQ (reference sequence). This CDR3 contains 13 residues. Treatment: oral pan-JAK inhibitor, 5-10 mg twice daily. Sorting separated CD4+ and CD8+ T cells out of PBMCs.

This sample comprised CD4+ T cells sorted from blood, obtained at week 4, from a patient treated with tofacitinib. The receptor was derived from a human donor with alopecia areata. The gene calls are TRBV7-9 and TRBJ1-2; 10 bases are a match to TRBD1. The CDR3 protein is CASSLGQGYGYTF. In nucleotides, the CDR3 is TGTGCCAGCAGCTTGGGACAGGGGTATGGCTACACCTTC.